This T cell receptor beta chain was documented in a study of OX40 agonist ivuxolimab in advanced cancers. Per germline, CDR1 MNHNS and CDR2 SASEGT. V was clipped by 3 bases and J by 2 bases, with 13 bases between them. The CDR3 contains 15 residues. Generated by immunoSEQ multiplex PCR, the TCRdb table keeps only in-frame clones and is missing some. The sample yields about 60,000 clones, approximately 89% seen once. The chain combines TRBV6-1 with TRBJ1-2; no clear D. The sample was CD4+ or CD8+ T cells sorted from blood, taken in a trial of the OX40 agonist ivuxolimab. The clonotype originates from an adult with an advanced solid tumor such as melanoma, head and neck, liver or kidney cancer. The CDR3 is CASSDLERGNYGYTF. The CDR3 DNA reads TGTGCCAGCAGTGATCTGGAACGAGGGAACTATGGCTACACCTTC.